Shown below are 28 T cell receptor beta chains from a single sample sequenced in a study of T cell repertoires in cytomegalovirus infection. TCRdb reanalysed the reads using MiXCR and keeps one entry per CDR3 protein. The sample has about 200,000 distinct CDR3 sequences, 8.5% to 10% seen once. Input material: PBMCs. Source of these receptors: a human donor in good health (CMV status not recorded). Some clones in this sample may be carry-over from other donors' samples.

The chain links TRBV7-9 to TRBJ1-2, with D unresolved. Between the trimmed V and J ends, which lost 4 bases and 6 bases, there was a span of 12 bases. CDR1 SEHNR and CDR2 FQNEAQ come from the germline V gene (reference sequence). This CDR3 spans 13 amino acids. Here the CDR3 reads CASSSEQGNGYTF. CDR3 in DNA: TGTGCCAGCAGCTCCGAGCAAGGGAATGGCTACACCTTC.

This clonotype has a count of ten or more. V usage is TRBV7-9 and J usage is TRBJ2-1; 15 nucleotides match TRBD2. Germline CDR1 is SEHNR and CDR2 is FQNEAQ (reference sequence). CDR3 size: 16 residues. The V gene end was trimmed by 8 bases and the J gene end by 8 bases; junction bases not matched to a gene: 10. The CDR3 region is CASGLAGGPRSDEQFF. In DNA form, the CDR3 reads TGTGCCAGCGGACTAGCGGGAGGGCCGCGGTCGGATGAGCAGTTCTTC.

As to this clonotype: This may stem from a read error, because a much larger clone lies one nucleotide away. This rearrangement joins TRBV28 to TRBJ2-5; TRBD1 matches at 10 bases. The junction had 12 bases not matched to a gene; V was cut back by 6 bases and J by 11 bases. The germline CDR1 and CDR2 sequences are MDHEN and SYDVKM. This CDR3 has 14 residues. CDR3 loop: CASRTGGSVGIQYF. The CDR3 nucleotides read TGTGCCAGCAGGACAGGGGGCTCGGTTGGAATTCAGTACTTC.

This clonotype appeared many times. CDR3 sequence (DNA): TGTGCCAGCAGTTTCGGGTCAGGGGGAGTCTACGAGCAGTACTTC. This translates into CASSFGSGGVYEQYF. The J gene is TRBJ2-7, the V gene TRBV28, with 7 positions matching TRBD1. CDR1 and CDR2 from the germline V gene are MDHEN and SYDVKM. CDR3 length: 15 amino acids. The J segment lost 3 bases and the V segment lost 3 bases, leaving 8 bases of the junction unmatched.

The gene calls are TRBV4-1 and TRBJ2-7, with 9 bases lining up with TRBD1. CDR1 is MGHRA, CDR2 YSYEKL, per germline. The V gene end was trimmed by 1 base and the J gene end by 5 bases; junction bases not matched to a gene: 9. The length of the CDR3 is 16 residues. The CDR3 loop reads CASSQAMDRGSDEQYF. DNA of the CDR3: TGCGCCAGCAGCCAAGCAATGGACAGGGGTTCTGACGAGCAGTACTTC.

Ten or more counts support this clonotype. The rearrangement joins TRBV7-2 to TRBJ2-7; tentatively, D is TRBD1 (7 bases). Germline V gene lookup returns CDR1 SGHTA and CDR2 FQGNSA. The CDR3 covers 16 residues. Between the trimmed V and J ends, which lost 4 bases and 2 bases, there was a span of 18 bases. As DNA, the CDR3 is TGTGCCAGCAGCTCGGCCGGAGGGGGCAATACCTACGAGCAGTACTTC. Its translation: CASSSAGGGNTYEQYF. The entire variable domain, with the rest obtained from reference TRBV7-2 and TRBJ2-7, is as follows: GAGVSQSPSNKVTEKGKDVELRCDPISGHTALYWYRQSLGQGLEFLIYFQGNSAPDKSGLPSDRFSAERTGGSVSTLTIQRTQQEDSAVYLCASSSAGGGNTYEQYFGPGTRLTVT.

The chain couples TRBV25-1 to TRBJ2-1, with D perhaps TRBD2 (6 bases). Germline V gene lookup returns CDR1 MGHDK and CDR2 SYGVNS. This CDR3 comprises 14 residues. V shed 6 bases and J shed 8 bases, with 17 bases lying between them. CDR3 DNA: TGTGCCAGCAGGTGGGGACTCGGGAGCGATGAGCAGTTCTTC. The encoded protein is CASRWGLGSDEQFF.

This clonotype has more than one count but fewer than ten. The CDR3 DNA sequence: TGTGCCAGCAGTTCGGTGTCGGGAGTCGGGACCCAGTACTTC. This codes for CASSSVSGVGTQYF. V usage is TRBV6-2 or TRBV6-3 and J usage is TRBJ2-5; TRBD2 might be the D (6 bases). The CDR3 runs 14 residues. The V end lost 4 bases, the J end lost 7 bases, and 16 bases lay between the germline ends. Per the germline V gene, CDR1 is MNHEY and CDR2 is SVGEGT.

This clonotype was counted ten times or more. V usage is TRBV7-3 and J usage is TRBJ2-4; a weak D match, TRBD1 (7 bases). The germline CDR1 and CDR2 sequences are SGHTA and FQGTGA. CDR3 length equals 15 residues. Trimming left V 3 bases short and J 7 bases short, with 16 bases between. DNA of the CDR3: TGTGCCAGCAGCTTTAAAGGGGGCCGGGGGAACATTCAGTACTTC. This codes for CASSFKGGRGNIQYF.

This clonotype was recorded a few times. V gene TRBV2 combines with J gene TRBJ2-7, with D perhaps matching TRBD1 (5 bases). Trimming removed 3 bases at V and 7 bases at J, with 16 bases between. Germline V lookup: CDR1 SNHLY, CDR2 FYNNEI. CDR3 length: 14 residues. In DNA form, the CDR3 reads TGTGCCAGCAGTGACGGTCAGGGCTTGCGAGAGCAGTACTTC. Residues: CASSDGQGLREQYF.

The genes are TRBV28 and TRBJ1-3; the D is unclear. Trimming took 7 bases from V and 2 from J, leaving 6 bases between them. The length of the CDR3 is 12 residues. CDR1 is MDHEN, CDR2 SYDVKM, per germline. The CDR3 bases are TGTGCCAGCACCGATCCTGGAAACACCATATATTTT. It translates to CASTDPGNTIYF.

This clonotype was observed many times. The chain uses TRBV7-2 and TRBJ2-1, with D hard to call. Germline CDR1 reads SGHTA; CDR2 reads FQGNSA. The CDR3 is 15 residues long. V was pared by 0 bases and J by 4 bases, with 10 bases between. CDR3 sequence reads: CASSLASGVYNEQFF. For the CDR3, the DNA is TGTGCCAGCAGCTTAGCCAGTGGTGTATACAATGAGCAGTTCTTC.

The chain has TRBV5-3 and TRBJ2-7, with D hard to call. TRBV5-3 is an ORF, with its function uncertain. CDR3 length: 14 residues. With 8 bases removed from V and 1 base from J, the gap between germline ends came to 16 bases. CDR3 sequence (DNA): TGTGCCAGCAGCCCTGATGGACCTTCCTACGAGCAGTACTTC. This translates into CASSPDGPSYEQYF.

The CDR3 reads CSVERGGGAKNIQYF. CDR3 sequence (DNA): TGCAGCGTTGAAAGGGGTGGAGGGGCCAAAAACATTCAGTACTTC. The rearrangement uses TRBV29-1 and TRBJ2-4; perhaps TRBD2 as D (6 bases). The V end lost 2 bases, the J end lost 1 base, and 12 bases lay between the germline ends. Germline V gene sequence: CDR1 SQVTM, CDR2 ANQGSEA. This CDR3 has 15 amino acids.

This clonotype was seen more than once but under ten times. The V gene is TRBV3-1, the J gene TRBJ1-1; D not certain. This CDR3 has 13 residues. Germline V gene sequence: CDR1 LGHDT, CDR2 YNNKEL (reference sequence). Trimming cost V 7 bases and J 1 base, with 10 bases left between them. Here the CDR3 reads CASTETTNTEAFF. The CDR3 bases are TGTGCCAGCACGGAGACCACGAACACTGAAGCTTTCTTT.

This clonotype appeared many times. The chain has TRBV6-6 and TRBJ1-3; 7 bases match TRBD1. V lost 5 bases, J lost 2 bases, and 6 bases stayed unmatched. The CDR3 runs to 15 residues. Per germline, CDR1 MNHNY and CDR2 SVGAGI (reference sequence). The CDR3: CASSRTGVPGNTIYF. The CDR3 region has the DNA TGTGCCAGCAGTAGAACAGGGGTACCTGGAAACACCATATATTTT.

This clonotype was recorded at least ten times. The chain carries TRBV7-2 and TRBJ1-2; no reliable D call. Germline V gene data show CDR1 as SGHTA and CDR2 as FQGNSA. Between the trimmed V and J ends, which lost 1 base and 4 bases, there was a span of 16 bases. The CDR3 contains 16 residues. The CDR3 coding sequence is TGTGCCAGCAGCTTAGTACGGGAGTCTGCCCCCTATGGCTACACCTTC. Its translation: CASSLVRESAPYGYTF.

The genes are TRBV6-2 or TRBV6-3 and TRBJ1-5; maybe TRBD1 (5 bases). CDR1 and CDR2 (germline): MNHEY, SVGEGT. The CDR3 has 15 amino acids. Trimming stripped 6 bases from V and 4 bases from J, with 16 bases between. The CDR3 sequence is CASSTVGEGNQPQHF. The CDR3 DNA is TGTGCCAGCAGCACAGTGGGTGAGGGGAATCAGCCCCAGCATTTT.

V is TRBV11-2 and J is TRBJ2-7; the D is unclear. The CDR3 loop spans 16 amino acids. V was shortened by 1 base and J by 5 bases, with 18 bases between the two germline ends. Germline V gives CDR1 SGHAT, CDR2 FQNNGV. This CDR3 reads CASSLGTVTGQHEQYF. CDR3 coding DNA: TGTGCCAGCAGCTTAGGTACCGTTACGGGTCAACACGAGCAGTACTTC. The variable domain in full, completed from reference TRBV11-2 and TRBJ2-7, reads EAGVAQSPRYKIIEKRQSVAFWCNPISGHATLYWYQQILGQGPKLLIQFQNNGVVDDSQLPKDRFSAERLKGVDSTLKIQPAKLEDSAVYLCASSLGTVTGQHEQYFGPGTRLTVT.

This clonotype was recorded a few times. J is TRBJ1-1 and V is TRBV30, with TRBD1 as a possible D gene (5 bases). Germline V CDR1 and CDR2: GTSNPN, SVGIG (reference sequence). The CDR3 has 11 amino acids. V was trimmed by 2 bases and J by 11 bases, leaving 12 bases between them. This chain's CDR3 is CAWSPPGDAFF. CDR3 nucleotides: TGTGCCTGGAGTCCCCCCGGGGACGCTTTCTTT. The entire variable domain, with the rest obtained from reference TRBV30 and TRBJ1-1, is as follows: SQTIHQWPATLVQPVGSPLSLECTVEGTSNPNLYWYRQAAGRGLQLLFYSVGIGQISSEVPQNLSASRPQDRQFILSSKKLLLSDSGFYLCAWSPPGDAFFGQGTRLTVV.

At least ten counts were recorded for this clonotype. This chain connects TRBV7-9 to TRBJ2-1; 8 positions agree with TRBD2. This CDR3 comprises 15 residues. Germline CDR1 SEHNR, CDR2 FQNEAQ (reference sequence). The ends lost 3 bases at V and 6 bases at J; junction bases unmatched: 7. CDR3 amino acids: CASSLGLGWINEQFF. CDR3 sequence (DNA): TGTGCCAGCAGCTTGGGACTAGGATGGATCAATGAGCAGTTCTTC.

This clonotype was recorded a few times. This chain joins TRBV29-1 and TRBJ2-3; D is unresolved. This CDR3 region has 13 residues. V was pared by 4 bases and J by 2 bases, with 10 bases between. Germline V gives CDR1 SQVTM, CDR2 ANQGSEA. Written as DNA, the CDR3 is TGCAGCGTTGTTTCTGGACCCACAGATACGCAGTATTTT. Translating gives CSVVSGPTDTQYF.

This clonotype has a count of ten or more. V is TRBV5-6 and J is TRBJ1-5, with no clear D. This CDR3 is 15 amino acids long. Trimming removed 0 bases from V and 6 bases from J, with 13 bases in between. Germline lookup yields CDR1 SGHDT and CDR2 YYEEEE. CDR3 DNA sequence: TGTGCCAGCAGCTTGGCCAACGCAGGACCTCAGCCCCAGCATTTT. Amino acid sequence: CASSLANAGPQPQHF.

This clonotype was detected a few times. The V call is TRBV27, the J call TRBJ1-1; 10 positions agree with TRBD1. CDR1 and CDR2 from the germline V gene are MNHEY and SMNVEV (reference sequence). The V and J ends lost 5 bases and 10 bases, in that order; junction bases with no gene match: 4. This CDR3 is built from 12 residues. This chain's CDR3 is CASSRTGGTAFF. The DNA for the CDR3 is TGTGCCAGCAGTAGGACAGGGGGTACAGCTTTCTTT.

This clonotype was counted at least ten times. The chain recombines TRBV27 with TRBJ1-1; D may be TRBD1 (6 bases). Trimming removed 1 base from V and 3 bases from J, with 9 bases in between. Per the germline V gene, CDR1 is MNHEY and CDR2 is SMNVEV (reference sequence). CDR3 size: 14 residues. The CDR3 reads CASSLFTGYTEAFF. The CDR3 DNA reads TGTGCCAGCAGTTTATTTACAGGGTACACTGAAGCTTTCTTT.

This clonotype was observed a handful of times. The rearrangement links TRBV3-1 to TRBJ2-5, with no clear D. CDR1 and CDR2 from the germline V gene are LGHDT and YNNKEL (reference sequence). This CDR3 region has 12 residues. The V end lost 2 bases, the J end lost 7 bases, and 8 bases lay between the germline ends. This CDR3 reads CASSQPSGTQYF. CDR3 sequence (DNA): TGTGCCAGCAGCCAACCATCGGGGACCCAGTACTTC.

This clonotype was seen many times. The chain couples TRBV12-3 or TRBV12-4 to TRBJ2-7; 8 bases map to TRBD2. With V trimmed by 7 bases and J by 1 base, 6 bases remained unmatched. CDR3 length: 14 amino acids. The CDR3 region is CASTKTGGSYEQYF. The CDR3 coding sequence is TGTGCCAGCACCAAAACGGGGGGGTCCTACGAGCAGTACTTC.

This clonotype was detected ten times or more. The chain has TRBV12-3 or TRBV12-4 and TRBJ2-2; D may be TRBD1 (6 bases). Trimming took 8 bases from V and 4 from J, leaving 14 bases between them. The CDR3 totals 14 residues. CDR3 region: CASVGPGVTGELFF. CDR3 in DNA: TGTGCCAGCGTAGGGCCAGGGGTCACCGGGGAGCTGTTTTTT.